These 24 T cell receptor beta chains originate from one sample sequenced in a study of blood T cell repertoires in COVID-19 (TCRdb year 2020). The library was built by means of the immunoSEQ multiplex PCR assay. What TCRdb holds here is the immuneACCESS table cut down to in-frame rearrangements. Part of the clones is not present; checked against another copy, under half of the missing clones reflect an unresolved V gene, and the others are unexplained. Across this sample there are roughly 42,000 clones, with roughly nine tenths seen only once. Over 8% of the sample goes to the ten largest clones. The sequencing input was peripheral blood. Receptor source: a man younger than 45 with active or convalescent COVID-19.

This chain connects TRBV18 to TRBJ2-5; weak D call: TRBD2 (6 bases). Germline loops: CDR1 KGHSH, CDR2 LQKENI. V gave up 3 bases and J gave up 2 bases, with 13 bases separating them. The CDR3 has 15 residues. The chain's CDR3 is CASSPRDGKQETQYF. The CDR3 DNA sequence: TGTGCCAGCTCACCGCGGGACGGAAAGCAAGAGACCCAGTACTTC.

The chain has TRBV4-1 and TRBJ2-7; D is possibly TRBD2 (6 bases). The CDR3 consists of 15 residues. Trimming cost V 0 bases and J 5 bases, with 14 bases left between them. Germline lookup yields CDR1 MGHRA and CDR2 YSYEKL. CDR3 loop: CASSQDKEGFNEQYF. The CDR3 DNA reads TGCGCCAGCAGCCAAGATAAGGAGGGGTTCAACGAGCAGTACTTC.

The chain carries TRBV5-1 and TRBJ2-7; 7 bases fit TRBD1. The germline CDR1 and CDR2 sequences are SGHRS and YFSETQ. Unmatched junction bases numbered 8, after V lost 3 bases and J lost 5 bases. This CDR3 spans 14 amino acids. The chain's CDR3 is CASSSETGRHEQYF. In DNA, the CDR3 is TGCGCCAGCAGCTCCGAGACAGGGCGACACGAGCAGTACTTC. The whole variable domain, remainder taken from reference TRBV5-1 and TRBJ2-7, is KAGVTQTPRYLIKTRGQQVTLSCSPISGHRSVSWYQQTPGQGLQFLFEYFSETQRNKGNFPGRFSGRQFSNSRSEMNVSTLELGDSALYLCASSSETGRHEQYFGPGTRLTVT.

V and J are TRBV6-5 and TRBJ1-2; unclear D gene. V gave up 2 bases and J gave up 2 bases, with 6 bases separating them. Germline V gene lookup returns CDR1 MNHEY and CDR2 SVGAGI. CDR3 length: 13 residues. The CDR3 loop reads CASSYVPNYGYTF. The CDR3 DNA follows: TGTGCCAGCAGTTACGTTCCAAACTATGGCTACACCTTC.

This chain links TRBV5-1 with TRBJ2-1, with 7 bases fitting TRBD1. The CDR3 runs 15 residues. Per germline, CDR1 SGHRS and CDR2 YFSETQ. Losses at the gene ends were 4 bases for V and 4 bases for J; bases not matched to a gene: 8. The CDR3 is CASSRGGAGYNEQFF. The CDR3 nucleotides read TGCGCCAGCAGCCGAGGGGGCGCCGGGTACAATGAGCAGTTCTTC.

V is TRBV5-5 and J is TRBJ1-1; TRBD1 matches at 7 bases. J gave up 3 bases and V 0 bases, and 2 bases lay outside the gene matches. The germline V gene has CDR1 SGHKS and CDR2 YYEKEE (reference sequence). The CDR3 is 14 amino acids. The CDR3 bases are TGTGCCAGCAGCTTGGGGGACAGTTACACTGAAGCTTTCTTT. Translating gives CASSLGDSYTEAFF.

The chain has TRBV5-1 and TRBJ2-3; D might be TRBD2 (6 bases). CDR3 length: 13 residues. Germline-derived CDR1 and CDR2 are SGHRS and YFSETQ. V dropped 5 bases and J dropped 4 bases, with 11 bases sitting between them. CDR3 bases: TGCGCCAGCAGTAGCGGAGTGGCAGATACGCAGTATTTT. This gives the protein CASSSGVADTQYF.

This clone has a handful of counts. The chain has TRBV29-1 and TRBJ1-2; 7 bases agree with TRBD1. J was trimmed by 3 bases and V by 6 bases; bases with no gene match: 1. This CDR3 has 11 residues. CDR1 is SQVTM and CDR2 is ANQGSEA in the germline V gene. CDR3 amino acids: CSVRGDYGYTF. The CDR3 DNA is TGCAGCGTCAGGGGGGACTATGGCTACACCTTC.

The rearrangement links TRBV7-3 to TRBJ2-3; possible D gene TRBD2, 5 bases. From germline, CDR1 is SGHTA and CDR2 FQGTGA. This CDR3 is 15 amino acids long. The V and J ends lost 5 bases and 2 bases respectively, with 14 bases between them. The CDR3 protein is CASSPTVGDTDTQYF. The CDR3, as DNA: TGTGCCAGCAGCCCCACCGTGGGAGACACAGATACGCAGTATTTT.

The chain carries TRBV6-5 and TRBJ1-2, with 7 nucleotides matching TRBD1. The CDR3 totals 15 residues. Germline V gene lookup returns CDR1 MNHEY and CDR2 SVGAGI. With 6 bases clipped from V and 2 bases from J, the junction kept 9 bases outside the gene matches. The CDR3 sequence: CASSPPGRGNYGYTF. For the CDR3, the DNA is TGTGCCAGCAGCCCACCCGGCAGGGGGAACTATGGCTACACCTTC.

V gene TRBV7-2 combines with J gene TRBJ2-3; 7 bases are a match to TRBD1. There are 12 residues in the CDR3. The germline CDR1 and CDR2 sequences are SGHTA and FQGNSA. V lost 7 bases, J lost 8 bases, and 6 bases stayed unmatched. The DNA for the CDR3 is TGTGCCAGCACCCGACAGGGTGTTACGCAGTATTTT. Its translation is CASTRQGVTQYF.

This chain uses TRBV25-1 with TRBJ2-5, with TRBD2 identical over 8 bases. J was trimmed by 2 bases and V by 4 bases; bases with no gene match: 6. Germline V gene data show CDR1 as MGHDK and CDR2 as SYGVNS. The CDR3 runs 15 residues. The CDR3 DNA reads as TGTGCCAGCAGTGCGGTAGCGGGACGACAAGAGACCCAGTACTTC. Translated: CASSAVAGRQETQYF.

The chain joins TRBV7-2 to TRBJ2-1; D is possibly TRBD2 (5 bases). Trimming stripped 0 bases from V and 0 bases from J, with 15 bases between. CDR1 is SGHTA and CDR2 is FQGNSA in the germline V gene. There are 18 residues in the CDR3. The CDR3 nucleotides are TGTGCCAGCAGCTTAGCGGGGATCCTAGCCAGCTCCTACAATGAGCAGTTCTTC. Protein: CASSLAGILASSYNEQFF.

The chain is built from TRBV5-1 and TRBJ2-3; 13 positions match TRBD2. The CDR3 covers 16 residues. Germline CDR1 SGHRS, CDR2 YFSETQ. V shed 4 bases and J 10 bases; nucleotides not matched to a gene: 12. The CDR3 coding sequence is TGCGCCAGCAGCCCTGCCCTCGGGACTAGCGGGACGCCGCAGTATTTT. Amino acids: CASSPALGTSGTPQYF.

This chain uses TRBV27 with TRBJ1-1; possible D gene TRBD1, 6 bases. Trimming removed 4 bases at V and 0 bases at J, with 15 bases between. The CDR3 has 16 residues. CDR1 and CDR2 from the germline V gene are MNHEY and SMNVEV (reference sequence). The CDR3 here is CASSSLKQGVNTEAFF. CDR3 sequence (DNA): TGTGCCAGCAGTTCACTAAAACAGGGAGTGAACACTGAAGCTTTCTTT.

V gene TRBV2 combines with J gene TRBJ2-5; D uncertain. This CDR3 contains 12 residues. Germline V gives CDR1 SNHLY, CDR2 FYNNEI. V was cut by 5 bases and J by 7 bases, with 11 bases left in between. The chain's CDR3 is CASSMRSGTQYF. The CDR3 DNA is TGTGCCAGCAGTATGCGATCGGGGACCCAGTACTTC.

The rearrangement links TRBV19 to TRBJ1-1; 9 positions match TRBD1. The germline V gene encodes CDR1 LNHDA and CDR2 SQIVND (reference sequence). Unmatched junction bases numbered 5, after V lost 10 bases and J lost 2 bases. This CDR3 is built from 13 residues. DNA of the CDR3: TGTGCCACCTGGGACAGGGCCAACACTGAAGCTTTCTTT. It yields the protein CATWDRANTEAFF.

The chain links TRBV4-1 to TRBJ1-1, with TRBD1 identical over 8 bases. The ends lost 4 bases at V and 1 base at J; junction bases unmatched: 8. CDR1 MGHRA and CDR2 YSYEKL come from the germline V gene. This CDR3 has 16 residues. The CDR3 region has the DNA TGCGCCAGCAGCCGCGGGACAGGTCGGGGGAACACTGAAGCTTTCTTT. This gives the protein CASSRGTGRGNTEAFF.

The chain couples TRBV7-9 to TRBJ2-3; the D is unclear. The CDR3 consists of 15 residues. The V and J ends lost 5 bases and 0 bases respectively, with 12 bases between them. Germline V gene sequence: CDR1 SEHNR, CDR2 FQNEAQ (reference sequence). As DNA, the CDR3 is TGTGCCAGCAGCCCCCGGTTTCGGAGCACAGATACGCAGTATTTT. This sequence encodes CASSPRFRSTDTQYF.

The rearrangement links TRBV6-5 to TRBJ2-7; TRBD1 aligns across 12 bases. After removal of 5 bases from V and 6 bases from J, the junction contained 8 bases not matched to a gene. The CDR3 contains 15 residues. The V gene's germline CDR1 is MNHEY and CDR2 SVGAGI. The CDR3 DNA reads TGTGCCAGCAGTAGGGACAGGGGGCATTGGGGCGAGCAGTACTTC. Translating gives CASSRDRGHWGEQYF.

V usage is TRBV5-1 and J usage is TRBJ2-1, with 8 bases that match TRBD1. Trimming at V came to 2 bases and at J to 5 bases, leaving 12 bases not matched to a gene. The CDR3 spans 17 residues. The germline V gene has CDR1 SGHRS and CDR2 YFSETQ. CDR3 DNA: TGCGCCAGCAGCTTAGGCCCGACAGGGGAGAGCGACAATGAGCAGTTCTTC. As protein: CASSLGPTGESDNEQFF.

The chain is built from TRBV19 and TRBJ2-6, with D possibly TRBD1 on 5 matching bases. Per the germline V gene, CDR1 is LNHDA and CDR2 is SQIVND (reference sequence). CDR3 size: 17 residues. Trimming shortened V by 3 bases and J by 0 bases, and 12 bases separated the two germline ends. CDR3 sequence (DNA): TGTGCCAGTAGTATGGGGCGTATCACCTCTGGGGCCAACGTCCTGACTTTC. This codes for CASSMGRITSGANVLTF.

The chain joins TRBV6-1 to TRBJ1-2; 8 bases agree with TRBD1. The germline V gene encodes CDR1 MNHNS and CDR2 SASEGT. The CDR3 covers 15 residues. The V gene end was trimmed by 1 base and the J gene end by 4 bases; junction bases not matched to a gene: 5. CDR3 loop: CASSEVETGVYGYTF. CDR3 DNA sequence: TGTGCCAGCAGTGAAGTCGAGACAGGGGTCTATGGCTACACCTTC.

The chain carries TRBV6-1 and TRBJ1-2, with D perhaps TRBD1 (6 bases). In germline, CDR1 is MNHNS, CDR2 SASEGT. Trimming left V 3 bases short and J 2 bases short, with 16 bases between. This CDR3 is built from 16 residues. The CDR3 protein is CASSDLQGRGNYGYTF. The CDR3 region has the DNA TGTGCCAGCAGTGACCTACAGGGTAGGGGGAACTATGGCTACACCTTC.